These 30 T cell receptor beta chains were sequenced from one sample in a study of PD-1 blockade in classical Hodgkin lymphoma. Data came from immunoSEQ multiplex PCR; TCRdb stores just in-frame clones and leaves some out. The sample shows roughly 48,000 clones, 86% of them seen only once. Noted time point: cycle 4 day 1 (C4D1), after less than seven weeks of nivolumab. Following autologous stem cell transplantation, relapse occurred in every patient, and exposure to brentuximab vedotin varied. This specimen was peripheral blood mononuclear cells (PBMCs), taken before the fourth cycle of nivolumab. These receptors were taken from a human donor with classical Hodgkin lymphoma.

V is TRBV27 and J is TRBJ2-1, with TRBD2 matching 14 bases. Germline V gene lookup returns CDR1 MNHEY and CDR2 SMNVEV (reference sequence). V gave up 5 bases and J gave up 7 bases; unmatched junction bases: 7. The CDR3 is 16 amino acids. This chain's CDR3 is CASSPRTSGRRNEQFF. In DNA, the CDR3 is TGTGCCAGCAGTCCCAGGACTAGCGGGAGGAGGAATGAGCAGTTCTTC.

The chain carries TRBV7-6 and TRBJ2-1, with 11 bases aligning to TRBD2. This CDR3 is 15 amino acids long. V shed 2 bases and J 10 bases; nucleotides not matched to a gene: 7. CDR1 is SGHVS and CDR2 is FNYEAQ in the germline V gene. The CDR3 DNA reads TGTGCCAGCAGCTTATCCGGGACTAGCGGCCTAGAGCAGTTCTTC. Residues: CASSLSGTSGLEQFF.

V gene TRBV6-1 combines with J gene TRBJ2-7; TRBD1 or TRBD2 may be the D gene (6 bases each). The CDR3 is 14 residues long. CDR1 is MNHNS, CDR2 SASEGT, per germline. CDR3: CHWRRGSVVYEQYF. The CDR3 DNA reads TGTCACTGGCGGAGGGGGAGTGTGGTCTACGAGCAGTACTTC.

In this sample, this clone turned up once. V is TRBV9 and J is TRBJ1-2; D ambiguous. V was shortened by 0 bases and J by 4 bases, with 10 bases between the two germline ends. Germline values: CDR1 SGDLS, CDR2 YYNGEE. The CDR3 length is 14 residues. The CDR3 is CASSVGKGTYGYTF. The DNA for the CDR3 is TGTGCCAGCAGCGTAGGGAAGGGCACCTATGGCTACACCTTC.

This chain links TRBV5-6 with TRBJ1-3; maybe TRBD1 (5 bases). Germline V gene data show CDR1 as SGHDT and CDR2 as YYEEEE. The CDR3 has 15 residues. Trimming removed 3 bases from V and 0 bases from J, with 10 bases in between. The CDR3 here is CASSWDGSSGNTIYF. In nucleotides, the CDR3 is TGTGCCAGCAGCTGGGACGGCAGCTCTGGAAACACCATATATTTT. Using reference TRBV5-6 and TRBJ1-3 for the parts outside the CDR3, the full variable domain is DAGVTQSPTHLIKTRGQQVTLRCSPKSGHDTVSWYQQALGQGPQFIFQYYEEEERQRGNFPDRFSGHQFPNYSSELNVNALLLGDSALYLCASSWDGSSGNTIYFGEGSWLTVV.

The chain combines TRBV7-8 with TRBJ1-5; D unclear. Germline V lookup: CDR1 SGHVS, CDR2 FQNEAQ. The CDR3 extends over 13 amino acids. V was trimmed by 5 bases and J by 0 bases, leaving 5 bases between them. CDR3 sequence (DNA): TGTGCCAGCAGCCCCCATAGCAATCAGCCCCAGCATTTT. Its protein is CASSPHSNQPQHF.

V and J are TRBV6-1 and TRBJ2-7; D is possibly TRBD1 (8 bases). In germline, CDR1 is MNHNS, CDR2 SASEGT. The CDR3 covers 13 residues. Trimming left V 6 bases short and J 4 bases short, with 13 bases between. The CDR3 spells CASRTGGGYEQYF. CDR3 bases: TGTGCCAGCAGAACAGGGGGAGGGTACGAGCAGTACTTC.

The chain has TRBV5-1 and TRBJ1-1, with a weak D call TRBD1 (6 bases). V was cut by 4 bases and J by 5 bases, with 12 bases left in between. Looked up from germline, CDR1 is SGHRS and CDR2 is YFSETQ. CDR3 length: 13 residues. The CDR3 protein is CASSRTDPTEAFF. CDR3 in DNA: TGCGCCAGCAGCCGGACAGATCCGACTGAAGCTTTCTTT.

The sample holds a few counts of this clone. This chain joins TRBV6-1 and TRBJ1-1, with a tentative D call TRBD1 (6 bases). Trimming took 4 bases from V and 1 from J, leaving 13 bases between them. This CDR3 has 15 amino acids. From germline, CDR1 is MNHNS and CDR2 SASEGT. CDR3 nucleotide sequence: TGTGCCAGCAGTGTTTCCAGGGGTCCGAACACTGAAGCTTTCTTT. Protein product: CASSVSRGPNTEAFF.

The chain recombines TRBV9 with TRBJ2-7; TRBD2 agrees at 9 bases. CDR1 and CDR2 from the germline V gene are SGDLS and YYNGEE. This CDR3 has 16 amino acids. The trim removed 0 bases at V and 3 bases at J, leaving 7 bases unmatched. The CDR3 region is CASSVELAGELYEQYF. CDR3 in DNA: TGTGCCAGCAGCGTAGAATTAGCGGGAGAACTCTACGAGCAGTACTTC.

The rearrangement links TRBV5-1 to TRBJ1-4; 7 bases agree with TRBD1. The V segment lost 5 bases and the J segment 5 bases; nucleotides outside the gene matches: 9. CDR1 and CDR2 (germline): SGHRS, YFSETQ. The CDR3 sequence is 15 residues long. CDR3 amino acids: CASSFTMDRNEKLFF. CDR3 DNA sequence: TGCGCCAGCAGTTTTACCATGGACAGGAATGAAAAACTGTTTTTT.

The chain recombines TRBV5-1 with TRBJ2-7; TRBD1 matches at 10 bases. The ends lost 0 bases at V and 4 bases at J; junction bases unmatched: 1. The CDR3 sequence is 14 residues long. CDR1 is SGHRS, CDR2 YFSETQ, per germline. This chain's CDR3 is CASSLGDRGYEQYF. DNA for the CDR3: TGCGCCAGCAGCTTGGGGGACAGGGGATACGAGCAGTACTTC.

The rearrangement uses TRBV4-1 and TRBJ2-1, with a possible D match to TRBD1 (5 bases). Trimming pared 3 bases from V and 0 bases from J, leaving 9 bases between. The CDR3 sequence is 15 residues long. Germline V gene lookup returns CDR1 MGHRA and CDR2 YSYEKL. CDR3 loop: CASSQDTPSYNEQFF. As DNA, the CDR3 is TGCGCCAGCAGCCAGGACACTCCCTCCTACAATGAGCAGTTCTTC.

The gene calls are TRBV9 and TRBJ2-1, with D hard to call. V gave up 0 bases and J gave up 10 bases, with 8 bases separating them. The germline V gene has CDR1 SGDLS and CDR2 YYNGEE. This CDR3 is 12 amino acids long. The CDR3 nucleotides read TGTGCCAGCAGCGTAGTGGGCAGCGAGCAGTTCTTC. Translated: CASSVVGSEQFF.

The chain carries TRBV16 and TRBJ2-5; 7 bases are shared with TRBD1. V shed 2 bases and J 2 bases; nucleotides not matched to a gene: 5. The germline gives CDR1 KGHSY, CDR2 FQNENV. The CDR3 is 15 amino acids. The CDR3 nucleotides read TGTGCCAGCAGCCAACTCACAGGGGTGCAAGAGACCCAGTACTTC. Its protein is CASSQLTGVQETQYF.

This chain connects TRBV2 to TRBJ1-5; 9 bases are shared with TRBD1. The CDR3 is 15 amino acids. V lost 7 bases, J lost 7 bases, and 11 bases stayed unmatched. Germline V gene data show CDR1 as SNHLY and CDR2 as FYNNEI. CDR3 nucleotide sequence: TGTGCCAGCAACGTACAGGGGGCGCAAGGGCAGCCCCAGCATTTT. This gives the protein CASNVQGAQGQPQHF.

This chain joins TRBV5-4 and TRBJ2-7, with D possibly being TRBD1 (6 bases). The CDR3 totals 14 residues. V gave up 4 bases and J gave up 2 bases, with 13 bases separating them. Germline CDR1 and CDR2: SGHNT and YYREEE (reference sequence). In DNA, the CDR3 is TGTGCCAGCAGCATGGACAGAAACCCCTACGAGCAGTACTTC. Its translation: CASSMDRNPYEQYF.

The rearrangement joins TRBV7-9 to TRBJ1-3; D is undetermined. Germline V CDR1 and CDR2: SEHNR, FQNEAQ (reference sequence). The V and J ends lost 4 bases and 5 bases respectively, with 9 bases between them. This CDR3 has 13 amino acids. In nucleotides, the CDR3 is TGTGCCAGCAGCTCCGAGGGCCGAAACACCATATATTTT. This gives the protein CASSSEGRNTIYF.

CDR3 region: CASRGQGEYEQYF. Here the CDR3 DNA reads TGTGCCAGCAGGGGACAGGGAGAGTACGAGCAGTACTTC. J is TRBJ2-7 and V is TRBV28; TRBD1 aligns across 9 bases. This CDR3 spans 13 amino acids. Germline CDR1 reads MDHEN; CDR2 reads SYDVKM. V was clipped by 6 bases and J by 4 bases; unmatched bases: 4. Full variable domain (remainder filled in from reference TRBV28 and TRBJ2-7): DVKVTQSSRYLVKRTGEKVFLECVQDMDHENMFWYRQDPGLGLRLIYFSYDVKMKEKGDIPEGYSVSREKKERFSLILESASTNQTSMYLCASRGQGEYEQYFGPGTRLTVT.

The chain employs TRBV4-3 and TRBJ2-2; 11 nucleotides match TRBD2. The length of the CDR3 is 16 residues. Trimming at V came to 3 bases and at J to 1 base, leaving 1 base not matched to a gene. From germline, CDR1 is LGHNA and CDR2 YSLEER. Here the CDR3 reads CASSQGTSGNTGELFF. The CDR3 DNA is TGCGCCAGCAGCCAGGGGACTAGCGGGAACACCGGGGAGCTGTTTTTT.

The rearrangement links TRBV28 to TRBJ2-5, with 9 bases matching TRBD2. With 4 bases clipped from V and 0 bases from J, the junction kept 9 bases outside the gene matches. The length of the CDR3 is 17 residues. From germline, CDR1 is MDHEN and CDR2 SYDVKM. This chain's CDR3 is CASSSPRAGGNQETQYF. The CDR3 bases are TGTGCCAGCAGTTCCCCCCGAGCGGGAGGAAACCAAGAGACCCAGTACTTC.

The table lists this clone with a count of one. The V call is TRBV5-1, the J call TRBJ2-2; possible D gene TRBD1, 7 bases. Deletions cut 3 bases from V and 6 bases from J, with 18 bases between. This CDR3 spans 16 amino acids. Germline V gene sequence: CDR1 SGHRS, CDR2 YFSETQ. Here the CDR3 reads CASSSAGGNWAGELFF. The CDR3 bases are TGCGCCAGCAGCTCTGCAGGGGGGAACTGGGCCGGGGAGCTGTTTTTT.

The chain recombines TRBV2 with TRBJ2-2; D is ambiguous. The CDR3 is 12 amino acids. V was clipped by 5 bases and J by 1 base, with 2 bases between them. CDR1 and CDR2 (germline): SNHLY, FYNNEI. CDR3 coding DNA: TGTGCCAGCAGTAAGAACACCGGGGAGCTGTTTTTT. This sequence encodes CASSKNTGELFF.

The V gene is TRBV2, the J gene TRBJ2-7; D is unclear. Germline V lookup: CDR1 SNHLY, CDR2 FYNNEI. The CDR3 is 13 residues long. Trimming removed 2 bases at V and 3 bases at J, with 8 bases between. This CDR3 is CASSERAVYEQYF. CDR3 DNA: TGTGCCAGCAGTGAAAGGGCAGTCTACGAGCAGTACTTC.

This clone was recorded a few times. The rearrangement joins TRBV5-6 to TRBJ2-7, with unresolved D. This CDR3 comprises 13 residues. Germline CDR1 SGHDT, CDR2 YYEEEE. V shed 2 bases and J shed 1 base, with 7 bases lying between them. The CDR3 nucleotides read TGTGCCAGCAGCTTTATAGGGTCCTACGAGCAGTACTTC. This translates into CASSFIGSYEQYF. Based on the CDR3 plus reference TRBV5-6 and TRBJ2-7, the full variable domain is DAGVTQSPTHLIKTRGQQVTLRCSPKSGHDTVSWYQQALGQGPQFIFQYYEEEERQRGNFPDRFSGHQFPNYSSELNVNALLLGDSALYLCASSFIGSYEQYFGPGTRLTVT.

The chain joins TRBV7-7 to TRBJ1-4, with D hard to call. The CDR3 runs to 16 residues. Germline CDR1 and CDR2: SSHAT and FNYEAQ (reference sequence). V was cut by 1 base and J by 4 bases, with 13 bases left in between. As DNA, the CDR3 is TGTGCCAGCAGCTTAGGCTTTGGCGGACGTAATGAAAAACTGTTTTTT. Its translation: CASSLGFGGRNEKLFF.

This chain joins TRBV7-9 and TRBJ2-5, with a tentative D call TRBD1 (6 bases). The V gene's germline CDR1 is SEHNR and CDR2 FQNEAQ (reference sequence). The CDR3 contains 14 residues. Trimming removed 0 bases at V and 5 bases at J, with 10 bases between. The CDR3: CASSLAGAGETQYF. The CDR3 DNA reads TGTGCCAGCAGCTTAGCGGGGGCAGGGGAGACCCAGTACTTC.

The V call is TRBV6-5, the J call TRBJ1-1; tentatively, D is TRBD1 (5 bases). Germline V lookup: CDR1 MNHEY, CDR2 SVGAGI. The CDR3 runs to 14 residues. Trimming removed 2 bases from V and 4 bases from J, with 11 bases in between. For the CDR3, the DNA is TGTGCCAGCAGTTACCGAGGGGCGGGCACTGAAGCTTTCTTT. It specifies CASSYRGAGTEAFF.

The genes are TRBV27 and TRBJ1-5; D uncertain. Per germline, CDR1 MNHEY and CDR2 SMNVEV (reference sequence). This CDR3 is 12 amino acids long. Trimming removed 3 bases at V and 6 bases at J, with 6 bases between. The CDR3 loop reads CASSFAGQPQHF. CDR3 nucleotides: TGTGCCAGCAGTTTCGCGGGTCAGCCCCAGCATTTT.

The rearrangement uses TRBV29-1 and TRBJ2-3; 10 positions match TRBD2. This CDR3 has 14 residues. Germline values: CDR1 SQVTM, CDR2 ANQGSEA. The V segment lost 0 bases and the J segment 6 bases; nucleotides outside the gene matches: 3. CDR3 loop: CSVEEPSGSDTQYF. For the CDR3, the DNA is TGCAGCGTTGAAGAGCCTAGCGGGAGTGATACGCAGTATTTT.